This entry lists 10 T cell receptor beta chains sequenced from one sample in a study of response to subunit inactivated influenza vaccine. TCRdb redid the calling of the RT-PCR reads with MiXCR, one entry per CDR3 protein. The sample contains about 700,000 distinct CDR3 sequences, approximately 14% of which appear only once. Sequencing used PBMCs from blood, obtained about 12 days after vaccination. The receptors were gathered from a man aged 50 to 59 who received an inactivated influenza vaccine.

This chain connects TRBV7-9 to TRBJ2-7; D gene uncertain. Germline V lookup: CDR1 SEHNR, CDR2 FQNEAQ (reference sequence). V lost 1 base and J lost 1, with 14 bases in between. This CDR3 spans 16 amino acids. CDR3 residues: CASSLGISRRSYEQYF. The CDR3, as DNA: TGTGCCAGCAGCTTAGGAATCAGCCGGCGGTCCTACGAGCAGTACTTC.

CDR3 residues: CASSLDGRQGFGELFF. For the CDR3, the DNA is TGTGCCAGCAGCTTAGATGGACGACAGGGGTTCGGGGAGCTGTTTTTT. The chain couples TRBV11-2 to TRBJ2-2; 8 bases align to TRBD1. The ends lost 0 bases at V and 7 bases at J; junction bases unmatched: 7. Per germline, CDR1 SGHAT and CDR2 FQNNGV. The CDR3 covers 16 residues.

This rearrangement joins TRBV5-6 to TRBJ2-7; 8 bases match TRBD1. CDR3 length: 16 amino acids. The V and J ends lost 1 base and 3 bases, in that order; junction bases with no gene match: 9. Germline V gene sequence: CDR1 SGHDT, CDR2 YYEEEE. The CDR3: CASSLLRTGFGYEQYF. Written as DNA, the CDR3 is TGTGCCAGCAGCTTGTTACGGACAGGGTTCGGCTACGAGCAGTACTTC.

The chain joins TRBV20-1 to TRBJ2-1; 11 nucleotides line up with TRBD2. V trimming: 2 bases; J trimming: 9 bases; junction bases outside the gene matches: 9. The germline V gene encodes CDR1 DFQATT and CDR2 SNEGSKA (reference sequence). The CDR3 is 15 residues long. For the CDR3, the DNA is TGCAGTGCTAGAACTAGCGGGAGTGTCTTGAGTGAGCAGTTCTTC. It is translated as CSARTSGSVLSEQFF.

This clonotype was picked up a small number of times. The V and J genes are TRBV15 and TRBJ1-5; maybe TRBD1 (6 bases). Trimming pared 5 bases from V and 4 bases from J, leaving 18 bases between. CDR1 LNHNV and CDR2 YYDKDF come from the germline V gene (reference sequence). The CDR3 spans 16 residues. CDR3: CATSLAPGQINQPQHF. The CDR3 DNA reads as TGTGCCACCAGCCTAGCGCCAGGACAGATAAATCAGCCCCAGCATTTT.

The table lists this clonotype with many counts. The chain employs TRBV12-3 or TRBV12-4 and TRBJ2-1; the D gene is possibly TRBD2 (6 bases). CDR3 length: 16 amino acids. Trimming shortened V by 3 bases and J by 0 bases, and 12 bases separated the two germline ends. CDR3 coding DNA: TGTGCCAGCAGTTTGTCAGCGGGCGTCTCCTACAATGAGCAGTTCTTC. Translation: CASSLSAGVSYNEQFF.

J is TRBJ2-7 and V is TRBV5-1; TRBD1 agrees at 7 bases. Germline V gene lookup returns CDR1 SGHRS and CDR2 YFSETQ. The CDR3 runs 14 residues. Trimming cost V 0 bases and J 3 bases; bases outside gene matches: 3. CDR3 sequence reads: CASSLAGQDYEQYF. CDR3 bases: TGCGCCAGCAGCTTGGCCGGACAGGACTACGAGCAGTACTTC.

The chain joins TRBV20-1 to TRBJ2-5, with 7 bases identical to TRBD2. The J segment lost 4 bases and the V segment lost 3 bases, leaving 5 bases of the junction unmatched. The CDR3 loop spans 13 amino acids. Germline loops: CDR1 DFQATT, CDR2 SNEGSKA (reference sequence). CDR3 nucleotide sequence: TGCAGTGCTAGCGCGGGAGCGGGAGAGACCCAGTACTTC. This codes for CSASAGAGETQYF.

This clonotype was seen a few times. This sequence joins TRBV5-1 and TRBJ2-5, with unresolved D. From germline, CDR1 is SGHRS and CDR2 YFSETQ. The germline V and J ends were trimmed by 0 bases and 5 bases, with 8 bases remaining between them. The CDR3 is made up of 13 amino acids. CDR3 in DNA: TGCGCCAGCAGCTTGGCAGCGTGGGAGACCCAGTACTTC. Its translation is CASSLAAWETQYF.

This clonotype was seen a handful of times. This rearrangement joins TRBV18 to TRBJ2-7; 7 bases align to TRBD1. CDR1 is KGHSH and CDR2 is LQKENI in the germline V gene. The CDR3 loop spans 14 amino acids. After removal of 6 bases from V and 3 bases from J, the junction contained 8 bases not matched to a gene. The CDR3 loop reads CASSPNRGHYEQYF. CDR3 DNA sequence: TGTGCCAGCTCCCCCAACAGGGGACACTACGAGCAGTACTTC.